This T cell receptor (beta chain) was sequenced in a study of identical twins. Study results and limitations: The models systematically underestimated how much out-of-frame TCR alpha was shared in monozygotic twins. Insertions were fewer in abundant cord blood beta clonotypes, whereas memory repertoires showed none of this pattern.

As regards this clonotype: Its antigen is still unknown.

With template switching, a universal primer site was added, and the cDNA carried unique molecular identifiers. TCRdb re-analysed the 5' RACE reads in MiXCR, keeping a single row per CDR3 protein. The profile shows 500,000 to 550,000 distinct CDR3 sequences, under 25% of them singletons. Germline CDR1 is SNHLY and CDR2 is FYNNEI. This CDR3 region has 15 residues. With 4 bases removed from V and 6 bases from J, the gap between germline ends came to 16 bases. This same sample was also part of a study on yellow fever vaccine responses in identical twins.

Sequencing input: CD4+ T cells sorted from blood. The chain joins TRBV2 to TRBJ2-1; D not certain. The receptor was isolated from a woman between 18 and 30 years old in good health. DNA for the CDR3: TGTGCCAGCAGTGCGTCCCAGGTTGCGCCCAATGAGCAGTTCTTC. It is translated as CASSASQVAPNEQFF.